One and the same sample provided the 27 T cell receptor beta chains below, sequenced in a study of human T cells and chemical hapten exposure. Time point indicated: pre-sensitization, week 0. Indicated treatment: therapeutic diphenylcyclopropenone sensitization with weekly scalp DPC. TCRdb analysed the RACE reads with MiXCR anew, one entry per CDR3 protein. The profile covers 270,000 or so distinct CDR3 sequences, with around 7% appearing a single time and 1.2% taken by the ten largest. Sequencing was performed on whole blood, taken in connection with sensitization to the hapten diphenylcyclopropenone (DPC). Receptors were obtained from a man aged 18 to 30 with alopecia areata. Some clones in this sample may be carry-over from other donors' samples.

CDR3 in DNA: TGTGCCAGCAAGCTCACAGGGTCCTACGAGCAGTACTTC. Its protein product is CASKLTGSYEQYF. The genes are TRBV12-3 or TRBV12-4 and TRBJ2-7; the D gene is possibly TRBD1 (6 bases). The CDR3 covers 13 residues. V lost 7 bases to trimming and J lost 1 base, with 11 bases between them.

This clonotype showed up many times. V and J are TRBV11-2 and TRBJ2-1; D is perhaps TRBD1 (5 bases). This CDR3 has 15 amino acids. Germline V gives CDR1 SGHAT, CDR2 FQNNGV. V was trimmed by 7 bases and J by 0 bases, leaving 13 bases between them. The CDR3 reads CASILGAGSYNEQFF. DNA for the CDR3: TGTGCCAGCATCCTTGGGGCCGGCTCCTACAATGAGCAGTTCTTC.

The V call is TRBV27, the J call TRBJ1-2; D remains unclear. The germline CDR1 and CDR2 sequences are MNHEY and SMNVEV (reference sequence). This CDR3 contains 15 residues. Trimming pared 1 base from V and 4 bases from J, leaving 13 bases between. The CDR3 loop reads CASSLFSGWAYGYTF. The DNA of the CDR3 is TGTGCCAGCAGTTTATTTTCAGGCTGGGCCTATGGCTACACCTTC.

The chain recombines TRBV10-3 with TRBJ2-3; 7 nucleotides agree with TRBD1. V was clipped by 9 bases and J by 0 bases; unmatched bases: 0. The CDR3 has 12 amino acids. Germline V CDR1 and CDR2: ENHRY, SYGVKD. As DNA, the CDR3 is TGTGCCATACAGGGGAGCACAGATACGCAGTATTTT. As protein: CAIQGSTDTQYF.

This clonotype came up a few times. V and J are TRBV2 and TRBJ2-2; TRBD1 matches at 7 bases. J gave up 1 base and V 4 bases, and 9 bases lay outside the gene matches. Looked up from germline, CDR1 is SNHLY and CDR2 is FYNNEI. This CDR3 region has 17 residues. As DNA, the CDR3 is TGTGCCAGCAGTGGGACAGGCGAAGCCTGGAACACCGGGGAGCTGTTTTTT. This encodes CASSGTGEAWNTGELFF.

This chain joins TRBV27 and TRBJ2-7; 7 positions match TRBD1. Unmatched junction bases numbered 2, after V lost 6 bases and J lost 6 bases. This CDR3 contains 11 residues. The germline V gene has CDR1 MNHEY and CDR2 SMNVEV (reference sequence). The CDR3 DNA is TGTGCCAGCAGCGCAGGGGGCGAGCAGTACTTC. It encodes CASSAGGEQYF.

The chain carries TRBV4-1 and TRBJ2-7; 7 nucleotides align to TRBD2. The CDR3 is made up of 14 amino acids. CDR1 MGHRA and CDR2 YSYEKL come from the germline V gene. The junction had 4 bases not matched to a gene; V was cut back by 1 base and J by 4 bases. The CDR3 nucleotides are TGCGCCAGCAGCCAAGTGGGGGAGGGATACGAGCAGTACTTC. It encodes CASSQVGEGYEQYF.

In this sample, this clonotype turned up a few times. The gene calls are TRBV12-3 or TRBV12-4 and TRBJ1-1; D unresolved. The V gene lost 8 bases and the J gene lost 5 bases, with 15 bases spanning the gap. The CDR3 length is 13 residues. This CDR3 is CASSNHGETEAFF. DNA of the CDR3: TGTGCCAGCTCCAACCACGGGGAGACTGAAGCTTTCTTT.

This clonotype was counted ten times or more. V and J are TRBV7-9 and TRBJ1-2; a weak D match, TRBD1 (5 bases). CDR3 size: 14 residues. Germline CDR1 SEHNR, CDR2 FQNEAQ (reference sequence). Trimming cost V 5 bases and J 0 bases, with 10 bases left between them. This CDR3 reads CASSPTESNYGYTF. CDR3 bases: TGTGCCAGCAGCCCGACAGAGTCTAACTATGGCTACACCTTC.

This clonotype was picked up many times. This chain joins TRBV6-6 and TRBJ1-6; D unresolved. The germline V and J ends were trimmed by 6 bases and 6 bases, with 9 bases remaining between them. CDR1 is MNHNY and CDR2 is SVGAGI in the germline V gene (reference sequence). This CDR3 is built from 13 residues. The CDR3 region has the DNA TGTGCCAGCAGCCCCGACCCTAATTCACCCCTCCACTTT. Residues: CASSPDPNSPLHF.

Details on this clonotype: This may be a read error, as it is one base from a much larger clone. The CDR3 ends on some other residue instead of the conserved phenylalanine or tryptophan, so this is likely a read error. The V call is TRBV5-1, the J call TRBJ1-4; TRBD1 might be the D (5 bases). The CDR3 covers 16 residues. Germline lookup yields CDR1 SGHRS and CDR2 YFSETQ. V was clipped by 4 bases and J by 2 bases, with 15 bases between them. The CDR3 is CASSRTQGSTNEKLFL. CDR3 nucleotide sequence: TGCGCCAGCAGCCGTACCCAGGGTTCGACTAATGAAAAACTGTTTCTT.

This chain uses TRBV5-1 with TRBJ2-1, with 14 bases that match TRBD2. Germline CDR1 and CDR2: SGHRS and YFSETQ. There are 16 residues in the CDR3. The ends lost 0 bases at V and 5 bases at J; junction bases unmatched: 1. For the CDR3, the DNA is TGCGCCAGCAGCTTGGTGGGACTAGCGGGGGACAATGAGCAGTTCTTC. As protein: CASSLVGLAGDNEQFF.

This clonotype was detected a few times. The rearrangement uses TRBV7-9 and TRBJ2-2; D might be TRBD2 (5 bases). Trimming took 4 bases from V and 10 from J, leaving 16 bases between them. CDR3 length: 14 residues. CDR1 is SEHNR, CDR2 FQNEAQ, per germline (reference sequence). CDR3 in amino acids: CASSSDSSLEELFF. CDR3 coding DNA: TGTGCCAGCAGCTCGGACTCTAGCTTGGAGGAGCTGTTTTTT.

This clonotype was detected ten times or more. The gene calls are TRBV11-2 and TRBJ1-2; D perhaps matches TRBD1 (5 bases). The ends were cut back, 4 bases at V and 8 bases at J, with 20 bases in the middle. The CDR3 spans 15 residues. Germline V lookup: CDR1 SGHAT, CDR2 FQNNGV. CDR3: CASSSQRHKGRGYTF. In DNA, the CDR3 is TGTGCCAGCAGCTCGCAGAGGCACAAGGGGCGGGGCTACACCTTC.

This clonotype was seen a few times. V is TRBV7-9 and J is TRBJ2-3; 10 bases fit TRBD2. J was trimmed by 7 bases and V by 3 bases; bases with no gene match: 4. The CDR3 loop spans 14 amino acids. Germline CDR1 and CDR2: SEHNR and FQNEAQ (reference sequence). The CDR3 DNA reads as TGTGCCAGCAGCTTCGGGACTAGCGATAATACGCAGTATTTT. Its protein product is CASSFGTSDNTQYF.

The chain joins TRBV10-1 to TRBJ1-2; D is ambiguous. The length of the CDR3 is 13 residues. V shed 0 bases and J shed 8 bases, with 10 bases lying between them. CDR1 and CDR2 (germline): WNHNN, SYGVQD (reference sequence). The CDR3 loop is CASSESRRAGYTF. The CDR3 DNA sequence: TGCGCCAGCAGTGAGTCGAGGAGGGCAGGCTACACCTTC.

This clonotype showed up just a few times. The rearrangement joins TRBV7-9 to TRBJ2-7, with D possibly TRBD2 on 6 matching bases. The CDR3 runs 15 residues. Germline V gives CDR1 SEHNR, CDR2 FQNEAQ (reference sequence). V was clipped by 5 bases and J by 3 bases, with 17 bases between them. The CDR3 coding sequence is TGTGCCAGCAGCCCGCTACTAGCTTCGGGCTACGAGCAGTACTTC. It encodes CASSPLLASGYEQYF.

V is TRBV5-1 and J is TRBJ2-7, with D unclear. The CDR3 totals 14 residues. Germline V lookup: CDR1 SGHRS, CDR2 YFSETQ. V gave up 3 bases and J gave up 2 bases, with 12 bases separating them. CDR3 protein: CASSSGSATYEQYF. The CDR3 DNA reads as TGCGCCAGCAGCTCTGGGTCAGCCACCTACGAGCAGTACTTC.

This clonotype appeared many times. The V gene is TRBV7-2, the J gene TRBJ2-7, with D perhaps matching TRBD2 (6 bases). CDR1 is SGHTA, CDR2 FQGNSA, per germline. The V end was cut by 6 bases, the J end by 2 bases, with 14 bases between. There are 14 residues in the CDR3. The CDR3 sequence: CASSYLGLPYEQYF. In nucleotides, the CDR3 is TGTGCCAGCAGTTACCTGGGACTGCCCTACGAGCAGTACTTC.

The chain combines TRBV6-4 with TRBJ2-1, with D perhaps TRBD2 (7 bases). V lost 5 bases to trimming and J lost 1 base, with 12 bases between them. The CDR3 consists of 15 residues. CDR1 MRHNA and CDR2 SNTAGT come from the germline V gene. DNA of the CDR3: TGTGCCAGCAGTCCCGAGGGGGGGTCCTACAATGAGCAGTTCTTC. Encoded protein: CASSPEGGSYNEQFF.

This clonotype was observed a few times. The J gene is TRBJ2-2, the V gene TRBV28; D may be TRBD1 (5 bases). CDR3 length: 19 residues. Germline V lookup: CDR1 MDHEN, CDR2 SYDVKM. Between the trimmed V and J ends, which lost 5 bases and 1 base, there was a span of 23 bases. CDR3 sequence reads: CASSPWTLVSMGNTGELFF. The CDR3 DNA is TGTGCCAGCAGTCCCTGGACACTGGTTTCAATGGGGAACACCGGGGAGCTGTTTTTT.

About this clonotype itself: It may be a read error: a sequence one base away is much more abundant. The DNA is omitted, as the CDR3 cannot be located on it reliably, and the CDR3 follows TCRdb's listing. The chain employs TRBV29-1 and TRBJ1-2. The CDR3 numbers 13 amino acids, ends counted. CDR1 and CDR2 from the germline V gene are SQVTM and ANQGSEA. CDR3 amino acids: CSVADGSNYGCTF.

This clonotype turned up a few times. The J gene is TRBJ2-3, the V gene TRBV14; D remains unclear. The CDR3 covers 12 residues. In germline, CDR1 is SGHDN, CDR2 FVKESK. The V gene lost 1 base and the J gene lost 4 bases, with 3 bases spanning the gap. For the CDR3, the DNA is TGTGCCAGCAGCCAAGCCTCAGATACGCAGTATTTT. Translated: CASSQASDTQYF.

As regards this clonotype: The junction differs from germline at one of its ends, possibly a read error. This chain links TRBV3-1 with TRBJ2-3; 8 bases map to TRBD2. Per the germline V gene, CDR1 is LGHDT and CDR2 is YNNKEL (reference sequence). This CDR3 has 16 residues. The CDR3 reads CASSQVVSGNTDTRYF. The DNA of the CDR3 is TGTGCCAGCAGCCAAGTTGTTAGCGGGAACACAGATACGCGGTATTTT.

The J gene is TRBJ2-2, the V gene TRBV6-2 or TRBV6-3, with D uncertain. Germline V gives CDR1 MNHEY, CDR2 SVGEGT. The V end was cut by 8 bases, the J end by 5 bases, with 15 bases between. The CDR3 sequence is 14 residues long. Here the CDR3 reads CASSRASSTGELFF. CDR3 nucleotides: TGTGCCAGCTCAAGAGCGTCATCGACCGGGGAGCTGTTTTTT.

This clonotype appeared a few times. The chain uses TRBV11-2 and TRBJ2-2; D remains unclear. This CDR3 spans 14 amino acids. Trimming shortened V by 3 bases and J by 6 bases, and 11 bases separated the two germline ends. Per germline, CDR1 SGHAT and CDR2 FQNNGV. The CDR3 loop is CASSFNRAAGELFF. The CDR3, as DNA: TGTGCCAGCAGCTTTAATCGGGCTGCCGGGGAGCTGTTTTTT. Supplemented by reference TRBV11-2 and TRBJ2-2, the full variable domain reads EAGVAQSPRYKIIEKRQSVAFWCNPISGHATLYWYQQILGQGPKLLIQFQNNGVVDDSQLPKDRFSAERLKGVDSTLKIQPAKLEDSAVYLCASSFNRAAGELFFGEGSRLTVL.

V and J are TRBV7-9 and TRBJ2-7; D remains unclear. V lost 1 base and J 5 bases, leaving 21 bases between the germline ends. Germline lookup yields CDR1 SEHNR and CDR2 FQNEAQ (reference sequence). CDR3 size: 17 residues. The CDR3 nucleotides are TGTGCCAGCAGCTTAGTTTCTGGACGGAAAAGAGTCAACGAGCAGTACTTC. Amino acids: CASSLVSGRKRVNEQYF. The full variable domain, its missing parts supplied by reference TRBV7-9 and TRBJ2-7, is DTGVSQNPRHKITKRGQNVTFRCDPISEHNRLYWYRQTLGQGPEFLTYFQNEAQLEKSRLLSDRFSAERPKGSFSTLEIQRTEQGDSAMYLCASSLVSGRKRVNEQYFGPGTRLTVT.